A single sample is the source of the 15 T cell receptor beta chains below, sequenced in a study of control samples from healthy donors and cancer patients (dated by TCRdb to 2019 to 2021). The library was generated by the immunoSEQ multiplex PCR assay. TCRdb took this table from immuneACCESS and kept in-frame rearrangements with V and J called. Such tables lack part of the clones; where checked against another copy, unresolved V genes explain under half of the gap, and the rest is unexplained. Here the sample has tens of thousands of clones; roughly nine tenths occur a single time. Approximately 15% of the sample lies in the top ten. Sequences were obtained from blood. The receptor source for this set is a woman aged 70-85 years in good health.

CDR3 sequence reads: CASSVEAGGQYNEQFF. The DNA of the CDR3 is TGTGCCAGCAGCGTAGAGGCAGGGGGCCAGTACAATGAGCAGTTCTTC. The V gene is TRBV9, the J gene TRBJ2-1, with 8 bases identical to TRBD1. V lost 0 bases to trimming and J lost 4 bases; unmatched junction nucleotides: 6. CDR3 length: 16 residues. Germline V CDR1 and CDR2: SGDLS, YYNGEE. Filled out from reference TRBV9 and TRBJ2-1, the complete variable domain reads DSGVTQTPKHLITATGQRVTLRCSPRSGDLSVYWYQQSLDQGLQFLIQYYNGEERAKGNILERFSAQQFPDLHSELNLSSLELGDSALYFCASSVEAGGQYNEQFFGPGTRLTVL.

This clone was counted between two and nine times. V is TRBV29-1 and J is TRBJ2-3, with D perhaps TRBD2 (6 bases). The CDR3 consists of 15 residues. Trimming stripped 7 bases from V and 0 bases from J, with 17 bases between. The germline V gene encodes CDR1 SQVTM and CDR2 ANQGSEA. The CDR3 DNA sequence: TGCAGCGGCGTCGGGACTCCTCAAAGCACAGATACGCAGTATTTT. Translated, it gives CSGVGTPQSTDTQYF.

As DNA, the CDR3 is TGTGCCAGTAGTCCCGGGACAGACTACAATATATATGGCTACACCTTC. This translates into CASSPGTDYNIYGYTF. The chain uses TRBV19 and TRBJ1-2; TRBD1 agrees at 7 bases. The V segment lost 5 bases and the J segment 5 bases; nucleotides outside the gene matches: 14. The germline V gene encodes CDR1 LNHDA and CDR2 SQIVND (reference sequence). The CDR3 runs 16 residues.

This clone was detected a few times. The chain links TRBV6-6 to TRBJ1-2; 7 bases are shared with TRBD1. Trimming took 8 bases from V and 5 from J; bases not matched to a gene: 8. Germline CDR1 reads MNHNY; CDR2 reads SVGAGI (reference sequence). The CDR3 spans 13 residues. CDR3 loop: CASGPGQLYGYTF. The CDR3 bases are TGTGCCAGCGGACCGGGACAGCTGTATGGCTACACCTTC.

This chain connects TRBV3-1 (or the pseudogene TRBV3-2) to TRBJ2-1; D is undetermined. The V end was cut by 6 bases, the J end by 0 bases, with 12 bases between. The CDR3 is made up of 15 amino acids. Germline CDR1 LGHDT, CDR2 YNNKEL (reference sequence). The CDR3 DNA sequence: TGTGCCAGCAGGTTAGCCCTGAGCTCCTACAATGAGCAGTTCTTC. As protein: CASRLALSSYNEQFF.

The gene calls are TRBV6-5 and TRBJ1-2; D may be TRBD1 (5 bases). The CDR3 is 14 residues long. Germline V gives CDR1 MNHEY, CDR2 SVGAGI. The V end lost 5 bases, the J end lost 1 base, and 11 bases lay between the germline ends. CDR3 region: CASSSAGNNYGYTF. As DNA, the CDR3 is TGTGCCAGCAGTAGTGCAGGGAATAACTATGGCTACACCTTC.

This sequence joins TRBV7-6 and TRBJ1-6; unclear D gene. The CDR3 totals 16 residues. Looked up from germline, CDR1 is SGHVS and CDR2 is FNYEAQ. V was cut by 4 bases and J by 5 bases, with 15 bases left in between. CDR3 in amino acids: CASSSRLRDNNSPLHF. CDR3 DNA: TGTGCCAGCAGCTCAAGGTTGCGAGATAATAATTCACCCCTCCACTTT. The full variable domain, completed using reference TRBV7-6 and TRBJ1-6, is GAGVSQSPRYKVTKRGQDVALRCDPISGHVSLYWYRQALGQGPEFLTYFNYEAQQDKSGLPNDRFSAERPEGSISTLTIQRTEQRDSAMYRCASSSRLRDNNSPLHFGNGTRLTVT.

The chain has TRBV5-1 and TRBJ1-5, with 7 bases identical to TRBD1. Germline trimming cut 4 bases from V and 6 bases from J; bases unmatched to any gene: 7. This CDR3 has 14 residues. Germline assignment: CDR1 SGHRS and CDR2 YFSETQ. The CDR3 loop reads CASSPQGGGQPQHF. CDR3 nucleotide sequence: TGCGCCAGCAGCCCCCAGGGGGGTGGTCAGCCCCAGCATTTT.

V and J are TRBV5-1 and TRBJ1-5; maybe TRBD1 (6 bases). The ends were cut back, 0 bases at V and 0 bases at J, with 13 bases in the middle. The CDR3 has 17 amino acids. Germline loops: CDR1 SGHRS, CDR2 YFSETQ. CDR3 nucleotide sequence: TGCGCCAGCAGCTTGGGGGCCGGGACACATAGCAATCAGCCCCAGCATTTT. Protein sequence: CASSLGAGTHSNQPQHF.

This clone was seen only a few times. The CDR3 coding sequence is TGTGCCAGCAGTTTAAGTCCGGGGGCCGTATATGGCTACACCTTC. Its protein is CASSLSPGAVYGYTF. The rearrangement joins TRBV27 to TRBJ1-2; the D gene is possibly TRBD1 (6 bases). This CDR3 has 15 residues. V gave up 2 bases and J gave up 5 bases, with 15 bases separating them. CDR1 is MNHEY, CDR2 SMNVEV, per germline (reference sequence).

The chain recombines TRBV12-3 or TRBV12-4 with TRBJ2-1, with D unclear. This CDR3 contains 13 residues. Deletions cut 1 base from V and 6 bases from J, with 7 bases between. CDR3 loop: CASSLGASNEQFF. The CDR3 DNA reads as TGTGCCAGCAGTTTAGGGGCTAGCAATGAGCAGTTCTTC.

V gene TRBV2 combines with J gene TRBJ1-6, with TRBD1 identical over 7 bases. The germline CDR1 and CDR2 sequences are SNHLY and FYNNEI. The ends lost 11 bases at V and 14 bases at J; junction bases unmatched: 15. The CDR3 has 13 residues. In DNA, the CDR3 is TGTGCCTCCTACAGGGGAGGTACTGATTCCCTCCACTTT. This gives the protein CASYRGGTDSLHF.

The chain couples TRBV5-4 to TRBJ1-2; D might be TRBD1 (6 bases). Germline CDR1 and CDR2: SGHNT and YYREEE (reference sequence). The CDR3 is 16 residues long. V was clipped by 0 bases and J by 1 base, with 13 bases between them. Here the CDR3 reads CASSLDGDNLNYGYTF. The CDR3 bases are TGTGCCAGCAGCTTGGATGGGGACAACCTTAACTATGGCTACACCTTC. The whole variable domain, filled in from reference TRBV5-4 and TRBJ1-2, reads ETGVTQSPTHLIKTRGQQVTLRCSSQSGHNTVSWYQQALGQGPQFIFQYYREEENGRGNFPPRFSGLQFPNYSSELNVNALELDDSALYLCASSLDGDNLNYGYTFGSGTRLTVV.

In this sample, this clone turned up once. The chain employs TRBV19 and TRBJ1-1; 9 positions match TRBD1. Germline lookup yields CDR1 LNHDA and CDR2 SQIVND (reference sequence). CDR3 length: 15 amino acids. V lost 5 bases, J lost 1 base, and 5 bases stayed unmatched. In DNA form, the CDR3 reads TGTGCCAGTAGTGCCGGGACAGGGCCGAACACTGAAGCTTTCTTT. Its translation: CASSAGTGPNTEAFF. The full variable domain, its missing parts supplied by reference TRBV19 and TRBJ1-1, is DGGITQSPKYLFRKEGQNVTLSCEQNLNHDAMYWYRQDPGQGLRLIYYSQIVNDFQKGDIAEGYSVSREKKESFPLTVTSAQKNPTAFYLCASSAGTGPNTEAFFGQGTRLTVV.

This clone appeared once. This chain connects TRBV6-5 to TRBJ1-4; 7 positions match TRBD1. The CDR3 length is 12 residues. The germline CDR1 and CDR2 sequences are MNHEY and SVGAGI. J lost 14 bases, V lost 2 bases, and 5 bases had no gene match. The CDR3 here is CASSYAGGSLFF. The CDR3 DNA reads TGTGCCAGCAGTTACGCAGGGGGTAGTCTGTTTTTT.